The 8 T cell receptor beta chains below all came from one sample that was sequenced in a study of T cells after yellow fever vaccination. TCRdb passed the 5' RACE reads through MiXCR, listing each CDR3 protein once. Altogether about 69,000 distinct CDR3 sequences are present, roughly 6% being singletons, with the ten largest covering 2.2%. The sample consisted of CD4+ T cells sorted from PBMCs, taken about 2 weeks after the first yellow fever vaccination. These TCRs come from a man between 18 and 35 years old who received the YFV17D yellow fever vaccine.

This clonotype came up many times. The V gene is TRBV7-2, the J gene TRBJ2-7; D is possibly TRBD1 or TRBD2 (5 bases each). The germline CDR1 and CDR2 sequences are SGHTA and FQGNSA. V was clipped by 5 bases and J by 5 bases, with 22 bases between them. This CDR3 is built from 16 residues. CDR3 residues: CASSPPGRRVPHEQYF. DNA for the CDR3: TGTGCCAGCAGCCCCCCAGGGAGACGGGTCCCCCACGAGCAGTACTTC.

The J gene is TRBJ2-5, the V gene TRBV28; 7 bases align to TRBD2. The V segment lost 6 bases and the J segment 7 bases; nucleotides outside the gene matches: 11. The CDR3 covers 14 residues. The V gene's germline CDR1 is MDHEN and CDR2 SYDVKM. CDR3 in amino acids: CASRWEGSAGTQYF. Here the CDR3 DNA reads TGTGCCAGCAGATGGGAGGGCTCAGCAGGGACCCAGTACTTC.

Notes on this clonotype: A much larger clone is a single base away; this may be a read error. The chain couples TRBV5-1 to TRBJ2-7, with 8 positions matching TRBD2. V was pared by 4 bases and J by 6 bases, with 15 bases of the junction left unmatched. Germline V gene lookup returns CDR1 SGHRS and CDR2 YFSETQ. The CDR3 runs to 16 residues. The CDR3 coding sequence is TGCGCCAGCAGCGCGTTAGCGGGGTTTGTTACAGGCGAGCAGTACTTC. As protein: CASSALAGFVTGEQYF.

This clonotype has a count of ten or more. The chain has TRBV5-1 and TRBJ2-1, with D possibly matching TRBD1 (5 bases). V lost 4 bases, J lost 1 base, and 9 bases lay in between. Germline V gene sequence: CDR1 SGHRS, CDR2 YFSETQ. This CDR3 is 14 amino acids long. CDR3 DNA: TGCGCCAGCAGCAAGGACACTTCCTACAATGAGCAGTTCTTC. As protein: CASSKDTSYNEQFF.

This clonotype has only a few counts. This chain joins TRBV7-2 and TRBJ2-7, with 9 bases that match TRBD1. Germline-derived CDR1 and CDR2 are SGHTA and FQGNSA. J was trimmed by 2 bases and V by 5 bases; bases with no gene match: 7. This CDR3 spans 15 amino acids. The CDR3 loop reads CASSPGQGIPYEQYF. In DNA, the CDR3 is TGTGCCAGCAGCCCGGGACAGGGAATCCCCTACGAGCAGTACTTC.

This clonotype was seen ten or more times. The chain employs TRBV5-1 and TRBJ2-7; D is uncertain. CDR3 size: 15 residues. Germline loops: CDR1 SGHRS, CDR2 YFSETQ. The V end lost 0 bases, the J end lost 5 bases, and 15 bases lay between the germline ends. In nucleotides, the CDR3 is TGCGCCAGCAGCTTGGGGGTACCCGAGAACGACGAGCAGTACTTC. It encodes CASSLGVPENDEQYF.

Concerning this clonotype: With a much larger clone just one base away, this may be a read error. This rearrangement joins TRBV24-1 to TRBJ1-1; perhaps TRBD1 as D (5 bases). Germline assignment: CDR1 KGHDR and CDR2 SFDVKD. The ends were cut back, 2 bases at V and 13 bases at J, with 16 bases in the middle. The CDR3 has 13 amino acids. CDR3 DNA: TGTGCCACCAGTGATTGGGGCAGTGAGCGGGTTTTCTTT. Translated: CATSDWGSERVFF.

This clonotype was counted many times. This chain connects TRBV4-3 to TRBJ2-6; D gene unclear. This CDR3 is built from 18 residues. Germline V gene lookup returns CDR1 LGHNA and CDR2 YSLEER. V lost 0 bases, J lost 0 bases, and 12 bases lay in between. The CDR3 spells CASSQDRAFGSGANVLTF. Here the CDR3 DNA reads TGCGCCAGCAGCCAAGATCGTGCATTCGGCTCTGGGGCCAACGTCCTGACTTTC.